This T cell receptor (beta chain) was observed in a study of metastatic and nonmetastatic thyroid tumors. This clone was seen repeatedly, ten times or more. Its specificity is unknown. How the authors handled the data: It was from CDR3 differences across clinicopathological groups that a distant-metastasis classifier for papillary thyroid cancer was built. TCRdb re-analyzed the PCR reads using MiXCR. These V and J calls rely on TCRdb rather than the paper's analysis. Here the sample spans tens of thousands of clones, roughly 18% being singletons. Findings and limits, study-wide: In blood and tumor, TCR beta diversity was reportedly significantly higher in malignant thyroid tumors than in benign nodules.

Before thyroid surgery, none of the patients had received any treatment. The CDR3 length is 17 residues. Germline V lookup: CDR1 LNHDA, CDR2 SQIVND (reference sequence). With 3 bases clipped from V and 4 bases from J, the junction kept 8 bases outside the gene matches. This sequence was found in a female donor with papillary thyroid cancer or a benign thyroid nodule (not recorded which). Some clones in this sample may be carry-over from other donors' samples. The specimen was blood. This chain uses TRBV19 with TRBJ2-1; 11 nucleotides match TRBD1. CDR3 DNA: TGTGCCAGTAGTATGCCGGGACAGGGGGTGGGATACAATGAGCAGTTCTTC. Translated, it gives CASSMPGQGVGYNEQFF.